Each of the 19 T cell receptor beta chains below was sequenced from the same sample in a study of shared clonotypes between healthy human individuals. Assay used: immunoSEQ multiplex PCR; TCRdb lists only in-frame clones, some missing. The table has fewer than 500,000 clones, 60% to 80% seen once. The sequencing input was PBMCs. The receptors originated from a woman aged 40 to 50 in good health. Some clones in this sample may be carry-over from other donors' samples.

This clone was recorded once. The CDR3 loop is CASSSLAGTSREQYF. CDR3 DNA sequence: TGTGCCAGCAGTTCCCTAGCGGGGACCTCGCGGGAGCAGTACTTC. This chain uses TRBV28 with TRBJ2-7; TRBD2 aligns across 9 bases. This CDR3 has 15 amino acids. V was clipped by 4 bases and J by 7 bases; unmatched bases: 11. Germline CDR1 reads MDHEN; CDR2 reads SYDVKM.

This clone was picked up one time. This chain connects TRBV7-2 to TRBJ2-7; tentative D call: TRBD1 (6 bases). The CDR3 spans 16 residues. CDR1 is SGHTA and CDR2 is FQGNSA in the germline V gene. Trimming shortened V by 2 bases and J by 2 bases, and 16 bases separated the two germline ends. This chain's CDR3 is CASSLSDRIGTYEQYF. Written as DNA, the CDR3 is TGTGCCAGCAGCTTATCTGACAGGATTGGGACCTACGAGCAGTACTTC.

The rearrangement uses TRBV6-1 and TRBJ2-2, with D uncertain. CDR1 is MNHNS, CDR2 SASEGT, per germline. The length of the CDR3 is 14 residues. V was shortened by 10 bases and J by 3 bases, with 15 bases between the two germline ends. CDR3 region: CATLNFRDTGELFF. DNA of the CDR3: TGTGCCACCCTGAATTTCCGAGACACCGGGGAGCTGTTTTTT.

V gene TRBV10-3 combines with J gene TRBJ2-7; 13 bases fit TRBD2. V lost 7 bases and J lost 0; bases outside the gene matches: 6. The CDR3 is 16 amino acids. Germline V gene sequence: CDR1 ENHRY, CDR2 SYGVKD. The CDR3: CAIKRGTSGVSYEQYF. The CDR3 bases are TGTGCCATCAAAAGAGGGACTAGCGGGGTCTCCTACGAGCAGTACTTC.

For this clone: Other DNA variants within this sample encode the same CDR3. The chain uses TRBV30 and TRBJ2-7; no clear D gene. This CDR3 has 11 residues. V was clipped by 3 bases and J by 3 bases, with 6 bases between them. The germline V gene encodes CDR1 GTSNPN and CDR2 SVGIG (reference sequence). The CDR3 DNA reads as TGTGCCTGGAGCGCTAACTACGAGCAGTACTTC. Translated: CAWSANYEQYF.

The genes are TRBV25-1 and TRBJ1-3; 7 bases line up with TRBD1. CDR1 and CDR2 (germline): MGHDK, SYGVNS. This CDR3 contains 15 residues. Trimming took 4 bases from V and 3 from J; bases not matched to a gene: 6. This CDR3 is CASSATGVGGNTIYF. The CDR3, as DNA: TGTGCCAGCAGTGCCACAGGGGTAGGTGGAAACACCATATATTTT. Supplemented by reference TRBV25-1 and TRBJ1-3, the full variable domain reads EADIYQTPRYLVIGTGKKITLECSQTMGHDKMYWYQQDPGMELHLIHYSYGVNSTEKGDLSSESTVSRIRTEHFPLTLESARPSHTSQYLCASSATGVGGNTIYFGEGSWLTVV.

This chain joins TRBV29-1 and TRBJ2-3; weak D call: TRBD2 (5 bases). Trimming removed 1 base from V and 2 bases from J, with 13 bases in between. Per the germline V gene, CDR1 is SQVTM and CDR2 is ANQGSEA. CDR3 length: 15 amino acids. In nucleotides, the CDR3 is TGCAGCGTTGAAGGACTACCGATGAACACAGATACGCAGTATTTT. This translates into CSVEGLPMNTDTQYF.

The CDR3 DNA sequence: TGTGCCAGCAGCGTAGATCGGTTTATTTCAGATACGCAGTATTTT. Its protein product is CASSVDRFISDTQYF. The chain links TRBV9 to TRBJ2-3; D unresolved. Trimming shortened V by 0 bases and J by 4 bases, and 12 bases separated the two germline ends. The CDR3 is 15 residues long. The germline V gene encodes CDR1 SGDLS and CDR2 YYNGEE.

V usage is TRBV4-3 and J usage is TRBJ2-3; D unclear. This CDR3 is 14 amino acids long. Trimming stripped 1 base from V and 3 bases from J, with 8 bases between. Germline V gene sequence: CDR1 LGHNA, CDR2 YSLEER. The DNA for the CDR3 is TGCGCCAGCAGCCAAGGGATAATTACAGATACGCAGTATTTT. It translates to CASSQGIITDTQYF.

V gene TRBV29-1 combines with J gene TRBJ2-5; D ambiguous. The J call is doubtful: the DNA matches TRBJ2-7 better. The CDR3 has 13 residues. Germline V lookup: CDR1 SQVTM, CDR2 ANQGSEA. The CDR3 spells CSVERTDSYEQYF. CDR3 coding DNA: TGCAGCGTTGAGCGGACGGATTCCTACGAGCAGTACTTC.

The CDR3 DNA is TGTGCCACCAGCAGAGCAGGGACAGGGAACACTGAAGCTTTCTTT. As protein: CATSRAGTGNTEAFF. The chain links TRBV15 to TRBJ1-1; the match to TRBD1 covers 8 bases. CDR1 and CDR2 (germline): LNHNV, YYDKDF (reference sequence). Losses at the gene ends were 1 base for V and 1 base for J; bases not matched to a gene: 2. The CDR3 runs 15 residues.

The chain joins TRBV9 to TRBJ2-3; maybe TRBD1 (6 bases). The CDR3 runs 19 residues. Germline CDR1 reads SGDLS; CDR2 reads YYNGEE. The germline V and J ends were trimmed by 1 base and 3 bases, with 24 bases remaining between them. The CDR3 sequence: CASSVRVTGLILETDTQYF. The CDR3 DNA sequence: TGTGCCAGCAGCGTACGAGTGACAGGCCTGATCCTAGAGACAGATACGCAGTATTTT.

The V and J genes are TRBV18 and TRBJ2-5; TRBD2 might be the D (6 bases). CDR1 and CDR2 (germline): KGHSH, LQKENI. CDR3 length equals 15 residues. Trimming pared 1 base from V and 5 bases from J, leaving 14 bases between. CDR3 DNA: TGTGCCAGCTCACCACGGCTAGCTGGGGGGGAGACCCAGTACTTC. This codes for CASSPRLAGGETQYF.

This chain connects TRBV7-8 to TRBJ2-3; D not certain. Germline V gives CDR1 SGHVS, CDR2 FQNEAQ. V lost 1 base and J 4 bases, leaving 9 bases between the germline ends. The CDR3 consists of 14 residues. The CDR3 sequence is CASSLGQYSDTQYF. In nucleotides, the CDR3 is TGTGCCAGCAGCTTAGGGCAGTATTCAGATACGCAGTATTTT.

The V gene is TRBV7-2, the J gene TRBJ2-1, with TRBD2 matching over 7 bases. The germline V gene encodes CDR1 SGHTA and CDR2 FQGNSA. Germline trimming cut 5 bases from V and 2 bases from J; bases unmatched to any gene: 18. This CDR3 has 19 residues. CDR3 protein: CASSQPGRTPGGTYNEQFF. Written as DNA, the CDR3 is TGTGCCAGCAGCCAACCGGGACGGACCCCCGGGGGGACCTACAATGAGCAGTTCTTC.

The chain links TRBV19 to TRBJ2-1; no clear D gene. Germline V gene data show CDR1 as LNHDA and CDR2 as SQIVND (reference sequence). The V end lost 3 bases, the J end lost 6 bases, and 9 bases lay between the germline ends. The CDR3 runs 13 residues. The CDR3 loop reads CASSIGSSNEQFF. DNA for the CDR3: TGTGCCAGTAGTATCGGTAGCAGCAATGAGCAGTTCTTC.

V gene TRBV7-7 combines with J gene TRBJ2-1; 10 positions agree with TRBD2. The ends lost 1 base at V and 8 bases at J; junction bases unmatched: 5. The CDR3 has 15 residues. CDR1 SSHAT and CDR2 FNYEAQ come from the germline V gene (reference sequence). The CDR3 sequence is CASSLGLAGVDEQFF. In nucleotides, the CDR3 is TGTGCCAGCAGCTTAGGGCTAGCGGGAGTTGATGAGCAGTTCTTC.

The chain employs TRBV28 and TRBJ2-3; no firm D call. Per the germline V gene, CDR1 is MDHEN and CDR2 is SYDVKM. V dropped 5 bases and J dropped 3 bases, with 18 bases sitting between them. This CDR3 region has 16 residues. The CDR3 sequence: CASSPPTGSLTDTQYF. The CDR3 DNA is TGTGCCAGCAGTCCTCCGACGGGCAGCCTTACAGATACGCAGTATTTT.

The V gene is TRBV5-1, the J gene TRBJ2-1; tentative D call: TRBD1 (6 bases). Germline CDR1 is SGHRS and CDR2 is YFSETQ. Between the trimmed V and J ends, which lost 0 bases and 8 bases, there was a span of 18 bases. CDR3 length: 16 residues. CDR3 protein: CASSLAGQGIGDEQFF. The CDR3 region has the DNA TGCGCCAGCAGCTTGGCCGGGCAGGGGATTGGGGATGAGCAGTTCTTC.